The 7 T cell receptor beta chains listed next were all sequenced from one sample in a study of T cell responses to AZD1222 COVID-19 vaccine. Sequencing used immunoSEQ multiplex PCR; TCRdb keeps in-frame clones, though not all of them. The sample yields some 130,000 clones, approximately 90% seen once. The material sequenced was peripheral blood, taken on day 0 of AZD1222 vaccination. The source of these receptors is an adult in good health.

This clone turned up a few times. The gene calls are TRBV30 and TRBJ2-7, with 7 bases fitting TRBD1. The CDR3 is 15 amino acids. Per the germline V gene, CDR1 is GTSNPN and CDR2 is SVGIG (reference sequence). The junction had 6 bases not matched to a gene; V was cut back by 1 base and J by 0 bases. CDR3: CAWSAWDSSSYEQYF. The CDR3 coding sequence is TGTGCCTGGAGTGCCTGGGACAGTAGCTCCTACGAGCAGTACTTC.

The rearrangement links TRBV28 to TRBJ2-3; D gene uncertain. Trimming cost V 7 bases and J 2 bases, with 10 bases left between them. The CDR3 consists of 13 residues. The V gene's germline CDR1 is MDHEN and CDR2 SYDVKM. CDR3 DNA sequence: TGTGCCAGCACCTCACCTAACACAGATACGCAGTATTTT. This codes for CASTSPNTDTQYF. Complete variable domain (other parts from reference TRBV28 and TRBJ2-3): DVKVTQSSRYLVKRTGEKVFLECVQDMDHENMFWYRQDPGLGLRLIYFSYDVKMKEKGDIPEGYSVSREKKERFSLILESASTNQTSMYLCASTSPNTDTQYFGPGTRLTVL.

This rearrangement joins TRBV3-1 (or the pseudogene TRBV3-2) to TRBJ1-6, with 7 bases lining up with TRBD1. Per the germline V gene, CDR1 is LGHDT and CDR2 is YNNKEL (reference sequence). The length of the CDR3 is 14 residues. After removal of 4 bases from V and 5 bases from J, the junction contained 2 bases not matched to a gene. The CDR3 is CASSLTGNNSPLHF. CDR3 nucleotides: TGTGCCAGCAGCCTGACAGGGAATAATTCACCCCTCCACTTT.

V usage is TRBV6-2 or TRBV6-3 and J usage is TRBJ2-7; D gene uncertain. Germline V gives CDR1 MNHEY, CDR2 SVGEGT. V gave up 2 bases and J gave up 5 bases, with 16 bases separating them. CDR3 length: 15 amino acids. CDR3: CASSYSAASGNEQYF. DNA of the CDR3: TGTGCCAGCAGTTACAGTGCCGCCTCTGGCAACGAGCAGTACTTC.

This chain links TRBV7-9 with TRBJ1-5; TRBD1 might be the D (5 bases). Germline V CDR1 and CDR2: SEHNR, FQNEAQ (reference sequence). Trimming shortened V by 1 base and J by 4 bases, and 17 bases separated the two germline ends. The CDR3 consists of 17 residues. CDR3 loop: CASSLGQMGVGNQPQHF. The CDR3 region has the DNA TGTGCCAGCAGCTTAGGGCAGATGGGGGTCGGTAATCAGCCCCAGCATTTT.

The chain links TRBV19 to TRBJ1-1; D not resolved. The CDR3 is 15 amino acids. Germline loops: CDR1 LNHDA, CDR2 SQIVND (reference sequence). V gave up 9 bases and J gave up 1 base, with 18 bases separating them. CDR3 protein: CASTAPQPRNTEAFF. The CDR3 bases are TGTGCCAGCACTGCCCCACAGCCAAGGAACACTGAAGCTTTCTTT. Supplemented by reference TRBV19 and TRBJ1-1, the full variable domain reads DGGITQSPKYLFRKEGQNVTLSCEQNLNHDAMYWYRQDPGQGLRLIYYSQIVNDFQKGDIAEGYSVSREKKESFPLTVTSAQKNPTAFYLCASTAPQPRNTEAFFGQGTRLTVV.

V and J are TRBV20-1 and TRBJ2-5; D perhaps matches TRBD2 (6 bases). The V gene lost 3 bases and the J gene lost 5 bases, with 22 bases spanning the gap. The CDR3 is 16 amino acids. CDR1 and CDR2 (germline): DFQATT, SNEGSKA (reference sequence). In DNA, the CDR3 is TGCAGTGCTAGTTTGTTCGTGGGCGGTGGGGGGGAGACCCAGTACTTC. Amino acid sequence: CSASLFVGGGGETQYF.